This TCR beta chain stems from a study of cytotoxic CD8 clonotypes in ibrutinib-treated CLL. Study results and limitations: Public clonotypes were rare and shrank or held steady on treatment.

This clone turned up a few times. Antigen specificity is unknown. The same CDR3 is also encoded by other DNA sequences in this sample. Sequencing was performed with immunoSEQ multiplex PCR; in TCRdb, only in-frame clones are kept and a portion is missing. The data contain about 45,000 clones, approximately 65% of them singletons. Germline trimming cut 6 bases from V and 4 bases from J; bases unmatched to any gene: 1. The V gene's germline CDR1 is SQVTM and CDR2 ANQGSEA. The CDR3 sequence is 11 residues long. The chain recombines TRBV29-1 with TRBJ1-1; 8 bases map to TRBD1. The sequence was obtained from a human donor with chronic lymphocytic leukemia. Source: PBMCs, taken after 24 months of ibrutinib treatment. The CDR3 DNA follows: TGCAGCGTCGACAGGGGCACTGAAGCTTTCTTT. Translating gives CSVDRGTEAFF.